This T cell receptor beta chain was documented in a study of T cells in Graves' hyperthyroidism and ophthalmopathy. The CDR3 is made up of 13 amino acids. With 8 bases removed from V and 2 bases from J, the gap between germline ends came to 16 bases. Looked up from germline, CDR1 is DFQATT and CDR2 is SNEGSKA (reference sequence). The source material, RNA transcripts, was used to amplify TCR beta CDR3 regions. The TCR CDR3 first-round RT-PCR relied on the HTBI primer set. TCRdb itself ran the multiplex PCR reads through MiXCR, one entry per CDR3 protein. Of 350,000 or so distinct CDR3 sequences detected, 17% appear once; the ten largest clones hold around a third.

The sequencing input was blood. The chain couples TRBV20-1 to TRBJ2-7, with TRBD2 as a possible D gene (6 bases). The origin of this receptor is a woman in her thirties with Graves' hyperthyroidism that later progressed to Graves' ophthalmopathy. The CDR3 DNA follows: TGCAGTCTTTTGGACTATCTCACCTACGAGCAGTACTTC. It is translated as CSLLDYLTYEQYF.